These T cell receptor beta chains were read from a single sample in a study of CD8 T cells in Susac syndrome. TCRdb ran MiXCR on the immunoSEQ multiplex PCR reads and lists one entry per CDR3 protein. The top ten clones hold less than 0.15% of a sample with 95,000 to 150,000 distinct CDR3 sequences, just over 95% of them seen once. Sequencing used CD4+ T cells from PBMCs. The source of these receptors is a human donor with Susac syndrome. Each CDR3 is given with its conserved first and last residue. The order of the fields is D gene, J gene, clone size, V gene, CDR3 DNA, CDR3 protein. D genes are given only for firm matches. Expanded clones are given a class, and other clones once, few, many or no size at all.

d_gene: .
j_gene: TRBJ2-5
abundance: .
v_gene: TRBV19
CDR3nt: TGTGCCAGTAGTAAACGCCAGCAAGAGACCCAGTACTTC
CDR3aa: CASSKRQQETQYF

d_gene: TRBD1
j_gene: TRBJ1-3
abundance: .
v_gene: TRBV27
CDR3nt: TGTGCCAGCAGCGACGGGACAGGGACCAGAAACACCATATATTTT
CDR3aa: CASSDGTGTRNTIYF

d_gene: .
j_gene: TRBJ1-2
abundance: .
v_gene: TRBV29-1
CDR3nt: TGCAGCGTTGTGATAGAAAACTATGGCTACACCTTC
CDR3aa: CSVVIENYGYTF

d_gene: TRBD1
j_gene: TRBJ2-1
abundance: .
v_gene: TRBV12-3/TRBV12-4
CDR3nt: TGTGCCAGCAGTTTAGGCGGAGAGGGGGCCAATGAGCAGTTCTTC
CDR3aa: CASSLGGEGANEQFF

d_gene: .
j_gene: TRBJ1-1
abundance: .
v_gene: TRBV30
CDR3nt: TGTGCCTGGAGTGTACTAGGGGATACTGAAGCTTTCTTT
CDR3aa: CAWSVLGDTEAFF

d_gene: TRBD1
j_gene: TRBJ2-1
abundance: .
v_gene: TRBV29-1
CDR3nt: TGCAGCGTCGGACAGGGGGGAGCCTACAATGAGCAGTTCTTC
CDR3aa: CSVGQGGAYNEQFF

d_gene: .
j_gene: TRBJ1-1
abundance: .
v_gene: TRBV12-5
CDR3nt: TGTGCTAGTGGGAGATCGGACACTGAAGCTTTCTTT
CDR3aa: CASGRSDTEAFF

d_gene: .
j_gene: TRBJ1-2
abundance: .
v_gene: TRBV5-1
CDR3nt: TGCGCCAGCAGCCCCGTGGGCAGCGACTATGGCTACACCTTC
CDR3aa: CASSPVGSDYGYTF

d_gene: .
j_gene: TRBJ2-3
abundance: .
v_gene: TRBV7-8
CDR3nt: TGTGCCAGCAGCTTAGCGTCTAGCGCGATCACAGATACGCAGTATTTT
CDR3aa: CASSLASSAITDTQYF

d_gene: .
j_gene: TRBJ2-1
abundance: .
v_gene: TRBV20-1
CDR3nt: TGCAGTGCTAGCAATCTAGCAACTAGCTCCTACAATGAGCAGTTCTTC
CDR3aa: CSASNLATSSYNEQFF

d_gene: .
j_gene: TRBJ1-5
abundance: .
v_gene: TRBV20-1
CDR3nt: TGCAGTGCTGACCCCAGGGAGAGGAATCAGCCCCAGCATTTT
CDR3aa: CSADPRERNQPQHF

d_gene: .
j_gene: TRBJ2-7
abundance: .
v_gene: TRBV2
CDR3nt: TGTGCCAGCAGGCGGGGCGGCGACGAGCAGTACTTC
CDR3aa: CASRRGGDEQYF

d_gene: .
j_gene: TRBJ2-5
abundance: few
v_gene: TRBV7-2
CDR3nt: TGTGCCAGCAGCTTGGGAGGTGGGGAGACCCAGTACTTC
CDR3aa: CASSLGGGETQYF

d_gene: .
j_gene: TRBJ1-4
abundance: .
v_gene: TRBV5-8
CDR3nt: TGTGCCAGCAGCTTGGATGGTGAAAAACTGTTTTTT
CDR3aa: CASSLDGEKLFF

d_gene: TRBD1
j_gene: TRBJ1-2
abundance: .
v_gene: TRBV19
CDR3nt: TGTGCCAGTAGTATACCGACAGGGCCCTATGGCTACACCTTC
CDR3aa: CASSIPTGPYGYTF

d_gene: .
j_gene: TRBJ1-2
abundance: .
v_gene: TRBV30
CDR3nt: TGTGCCTGGAGCGGGACGTCTAATGGCTACACCTTC
CDR3aa: CAWSGTSNGYTF

d_gene: .
j_gene: TRBJ2-5
abundance: .
v_gene: TRBV15
CDR3nt: TGTGCCACCAGCTCCCGGGGGACCCAGTACTTC
CDR3aa: CATSSRGTQYF

d_gene: .
j_gene: TRBJ2-3
abundance: .
v_gene: TRBV29-1
CDR3nt: TGCAGCGTTGGATCTCATTGGGATACGCAGTATTTT
CDR3aa: CSVGSHWDTQYF

d_gene: .
j_gene: TRBJ1-3
abundance: .
v_gene: TRBV20-1
CDR3nt: TGCAGTGCTCTCCGGGGGTCCTCTGGAAACACCATATATTTT
CDR3aa: CSALRGSSGNTIYF